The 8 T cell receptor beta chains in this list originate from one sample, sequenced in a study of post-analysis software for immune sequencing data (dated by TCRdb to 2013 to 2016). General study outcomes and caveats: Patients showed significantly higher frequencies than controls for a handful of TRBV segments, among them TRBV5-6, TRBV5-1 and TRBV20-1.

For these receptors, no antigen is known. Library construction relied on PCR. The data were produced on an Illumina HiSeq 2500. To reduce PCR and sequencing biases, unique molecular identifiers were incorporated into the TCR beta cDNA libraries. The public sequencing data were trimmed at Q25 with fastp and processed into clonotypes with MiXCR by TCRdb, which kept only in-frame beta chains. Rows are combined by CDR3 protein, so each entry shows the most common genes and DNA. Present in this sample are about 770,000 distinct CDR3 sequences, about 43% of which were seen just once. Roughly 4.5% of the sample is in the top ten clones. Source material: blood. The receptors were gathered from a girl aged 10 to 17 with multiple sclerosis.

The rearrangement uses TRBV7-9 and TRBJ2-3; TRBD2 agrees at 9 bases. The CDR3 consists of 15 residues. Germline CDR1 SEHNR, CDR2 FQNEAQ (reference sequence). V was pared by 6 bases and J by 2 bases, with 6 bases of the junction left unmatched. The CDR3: CASSLLAGLTDTQYF. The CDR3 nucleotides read TGTGCCAGCAGTCTCCTAGCGGGACTCACAGATACGCAGTATTTT.

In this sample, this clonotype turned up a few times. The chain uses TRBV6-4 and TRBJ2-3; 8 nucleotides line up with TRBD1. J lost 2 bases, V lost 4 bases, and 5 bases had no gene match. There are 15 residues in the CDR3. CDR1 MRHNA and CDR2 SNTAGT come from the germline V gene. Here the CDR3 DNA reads TGTGCCAGCAGTGTCGGACAGGGTCTCACAGATACGCAGTATTTT. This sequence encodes CASSVGQGLTDTQYF.

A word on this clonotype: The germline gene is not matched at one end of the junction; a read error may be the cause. The CDR3 loop reads CAGSQEGTAGGNEQFF. The CDR3 DNA is TGTGCCGGCAGCCAAGAAGGGACGGCGGGGGGGAATGAGCAGTTCTTC. The rearrangement uses TRBV3-1 and TRBJ2-1; TRBD2 agrees at 9 bases. Germline CDR1 is LGHDT and CDR2 is YNNKEL (reference sequence). This CDR3 region has 16 residues.

As DNA, the CDR3 is TGTGCCAGCCAGGTGCATGGCGCAGATACGCAGTATTTT. Amino acid sequence: CASQVHGADTQYF. V usage is TRBV5-4 and J usage is TRBJ2-3; D gene uncertain. The CDR3 runs 13 residues. Trimming took 7 bases from V and 4 from J, leaving 13 bases between them. CDR1 and CDR2 from the germline V gene are SGHNT and YYREEE (reference sequence). Supplemented by reference TRBV5-4 and TRBJ2-3, the full variable domain reads ETGVTQSPTHLIKTRGQQVTLRCSSQSGHNTVSWYQQALGQGPQFIFQYYREEENGRGNFPPRFSGLQFPNYSSELNVNALELDDSALYLCASQVHGADTQYFGPGTRLTVL.

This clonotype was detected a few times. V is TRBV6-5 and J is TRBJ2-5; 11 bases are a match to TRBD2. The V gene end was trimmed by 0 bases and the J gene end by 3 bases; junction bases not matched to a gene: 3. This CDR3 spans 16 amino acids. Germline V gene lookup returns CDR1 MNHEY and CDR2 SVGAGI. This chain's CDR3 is CASSYSKLAGEETQYF. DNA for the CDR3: TGTGCCAGCAGTTACTCGAAACTAGCGGGAGAAGAGACCCAGTACTTC.

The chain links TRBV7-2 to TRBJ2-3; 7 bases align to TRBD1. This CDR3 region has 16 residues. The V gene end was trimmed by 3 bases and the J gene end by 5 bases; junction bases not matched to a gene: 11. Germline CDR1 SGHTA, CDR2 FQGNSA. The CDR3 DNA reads TGTGCCAGCAGCTTTCCCGGGGCAGGGGGACGAGATACGCAGTATTTT. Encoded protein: CASSFPGAGGRDTQYF.

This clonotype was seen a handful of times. CDR3 sequence reads: CASSLETGTGGGGEQFF. Written as DNA, the CDR3 is TGTGCCAGCAGCTTAGAAACCGGGACAGGTGGGGGCGGTGAGCAGTTCTTC. The genes are TRBV11-3 and TRBJ2-1, with TRBD1 matching over 8 bases. CDR1 is SGHNT and CDR2 is YENEEA in the germline V gene. This CDR3 spans 17 amino acids. Trimming took 0 bases from V and 9 from J; bases not matched to a gene: 13.

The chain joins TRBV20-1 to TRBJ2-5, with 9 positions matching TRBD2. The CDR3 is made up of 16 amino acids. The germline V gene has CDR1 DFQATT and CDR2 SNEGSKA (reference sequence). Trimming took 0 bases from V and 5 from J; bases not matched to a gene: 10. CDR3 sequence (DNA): TGCAGTGCTAGAGATGCTGCCCTAGCGGGATACGAGACCCAGTACTTC. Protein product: CSARDAALAGYETQYF.